This TCR beta chain was retrieved from a study of T cells in Graves' hyperthyroidism and ophthalmopathy. The CDR3 spans 14 residues. Losses at the gene ends were 5 bases for V and 6 bases for J; bases not matched to a gene: 4. Germline V gene sequence: CDR1 DFQATT, CDR2 SNEGSKA (reference sequence). In this sample, this clonotype turned up many times. Amplified TCR beta CDR3 regions derived from RNA transcripts. First-round RT-PCR targeting the TCR CDR3 was performed with the HTBI primer set. Each CDR3 protein is one row after TCRdb ran MiXCR on the multiplex PCR reads. The table has more than 650,000 distinct CDR3 sequences, approximately 15% seen once.

The specimen was blood. The chain has TRBV20-1 and TRBJ2-1, with TRBD2 matching over 13 bases. This sequence was found in a woman aged 18-35 years with Graves' hyperthyroidism. In DNA form, the CDR3 reads TGCAGTGCTTACCGGACTAGCGGGAGCAATGAGCAGTTCTTC. This encodes CSAYRTSGSNEQFF.